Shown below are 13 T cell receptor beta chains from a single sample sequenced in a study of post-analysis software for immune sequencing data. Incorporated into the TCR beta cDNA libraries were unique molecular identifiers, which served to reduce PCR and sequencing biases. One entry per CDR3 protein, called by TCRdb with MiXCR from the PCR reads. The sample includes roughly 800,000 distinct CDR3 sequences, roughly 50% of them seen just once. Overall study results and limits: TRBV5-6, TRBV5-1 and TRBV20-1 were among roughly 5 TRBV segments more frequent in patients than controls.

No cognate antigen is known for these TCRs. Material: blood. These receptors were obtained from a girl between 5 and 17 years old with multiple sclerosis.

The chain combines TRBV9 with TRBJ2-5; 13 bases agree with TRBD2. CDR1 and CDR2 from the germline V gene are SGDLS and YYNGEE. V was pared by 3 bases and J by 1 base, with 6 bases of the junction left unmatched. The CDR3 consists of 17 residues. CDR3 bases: TGTGCCAGCAGCGCGCCGGGACTAGCGGGACCCCAAGAGACCCAGTACTTC. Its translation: CASSAPGLAGPQETQYF.

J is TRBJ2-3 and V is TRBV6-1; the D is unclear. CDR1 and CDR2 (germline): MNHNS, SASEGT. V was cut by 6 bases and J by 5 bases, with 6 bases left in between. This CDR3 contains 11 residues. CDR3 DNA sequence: TGTGCCAGCAGGGGAAGAGATACGCAGTATTTT. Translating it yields CASRGRDTQYF.

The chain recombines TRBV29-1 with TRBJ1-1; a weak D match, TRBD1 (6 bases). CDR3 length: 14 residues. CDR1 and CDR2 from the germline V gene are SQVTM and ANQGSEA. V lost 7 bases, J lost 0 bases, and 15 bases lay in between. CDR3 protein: CSAASRDMNTEAFF. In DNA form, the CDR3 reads TGCAGCGCCGCCTCCAGGGACATGAACACTGAAGCTTTCTTT. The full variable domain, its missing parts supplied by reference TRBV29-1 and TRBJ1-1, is SAVISQKPSRDICQRGTSLTIQCQVDSQVTMMFWYRQQPGQSLTLIATANQGSEATYESGFVIDKFPISRPNLTFSTLTVSNMSPEDSSIYLCSAASRDMNTEAFFGQGTRLTVV.

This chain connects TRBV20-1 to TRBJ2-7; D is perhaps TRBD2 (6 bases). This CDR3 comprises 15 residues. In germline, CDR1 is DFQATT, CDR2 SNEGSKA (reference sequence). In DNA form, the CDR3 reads TGCAGGGCACAAGGCGCTGGGGGGAACTCCTACGAGCAGTACTTC. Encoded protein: CRAQGAGGNSYEQYF.

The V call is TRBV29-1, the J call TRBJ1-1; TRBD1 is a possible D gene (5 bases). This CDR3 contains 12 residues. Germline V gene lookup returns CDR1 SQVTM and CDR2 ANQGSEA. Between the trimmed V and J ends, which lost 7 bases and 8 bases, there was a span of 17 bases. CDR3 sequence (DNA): TGCAGCGCCGCCCCCGGGACTATAGAAGCTTTCTTT. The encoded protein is CSAAPGTIEAFF.

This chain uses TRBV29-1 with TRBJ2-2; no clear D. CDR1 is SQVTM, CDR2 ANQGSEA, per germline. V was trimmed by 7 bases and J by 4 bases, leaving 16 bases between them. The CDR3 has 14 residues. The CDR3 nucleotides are TGCAGCGCTAAGGGTGTATCTGGCACCGGGGAGCTGTTTTTT. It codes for CSAKGVSGTGELFF.

DNA of the CDR3: TGTGCCAGCAGCTCCACCGCGGGAGGGCCCGGGGGTGAGCAGTTCTTC. Residues: CASSSTAGGPGGEQFF. The rearrangement joins TRBV6-6 to TRBJ2-1, with TRBD2 identical over 9 bases. V lost 6 bases, J lost 9 bases, and 15 bases stayed unmatched. The CDR3 spans 16 residues. Looked up from germline, CDR1 is MNHNY and CDR2 is SVGAGI (reference sequence).

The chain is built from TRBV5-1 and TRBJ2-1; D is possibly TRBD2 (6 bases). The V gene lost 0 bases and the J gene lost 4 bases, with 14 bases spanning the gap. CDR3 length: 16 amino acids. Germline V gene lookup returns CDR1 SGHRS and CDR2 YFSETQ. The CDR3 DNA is TGCGCCAGCAGCTTGGAGCTAGCGACCCTGTACAATGAGCAGTTCTTC. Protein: CASSLELATLYNEQFF.

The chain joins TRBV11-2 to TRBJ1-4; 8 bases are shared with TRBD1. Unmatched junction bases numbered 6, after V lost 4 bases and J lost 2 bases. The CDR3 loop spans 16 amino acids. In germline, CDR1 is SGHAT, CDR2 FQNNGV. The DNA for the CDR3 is TGTGCCAGCAGCTCTCTCAGGGGGCGGACTAATGAAAAACTGTTTTTT. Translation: CASSSLRGRTNEKLFF.

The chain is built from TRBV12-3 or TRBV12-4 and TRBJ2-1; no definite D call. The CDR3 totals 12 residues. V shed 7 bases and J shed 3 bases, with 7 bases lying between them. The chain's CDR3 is CASTGVYNEQFF. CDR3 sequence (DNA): TGTGCCAGCACTGGAGTCTACAATGAGCAGTTCTTC.

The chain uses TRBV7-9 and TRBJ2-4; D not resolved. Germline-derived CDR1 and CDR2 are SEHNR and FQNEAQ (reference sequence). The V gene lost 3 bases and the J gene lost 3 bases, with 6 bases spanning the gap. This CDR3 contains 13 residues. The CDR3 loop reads CASSFINKNIQYF. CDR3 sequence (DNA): TGTGCCAGCAGCTTCATCAACAAAAACATTCAGTACTTC.

The CDR3 sequence is CASSLAWDVSYEQYF. In nucleotides, the CDR3 is TGTGCCAGCAGCTTGGCGTGGGACGTTTCCTACGAGCAGTACTTC. The chain carries TRBV5-5 and TRBJ2-7; D possibly uses TRBD1 or TRBD2 (5 bases each). Germline CDR1 and CDR2: SGHKS and YYEKEE (reference sequence). Trimming left V 0 bases short and J 1 base short, with 11 bases between. The CDR3 covers 15 residues.

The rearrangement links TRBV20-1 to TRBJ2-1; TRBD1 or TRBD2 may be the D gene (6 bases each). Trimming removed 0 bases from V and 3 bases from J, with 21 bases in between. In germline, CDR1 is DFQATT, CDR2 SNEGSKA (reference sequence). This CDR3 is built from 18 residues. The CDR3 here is CSARDTLRGASLYNEQFF. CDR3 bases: TGCAGTGCTAGAGATACCCTAAGGGGGGCTAGCCTCTACAATGAGCAGTTCTTC.